What follows is one T cell receptor beta chain and its context. The use of genomic DNA as template underpinned the TCR beta VDJ and CDR3 profiling. TCRdb fed the reads into MiXCR, producing one record per CDR3 protein. Of about 130,000 distinct CDR3 sequences in the sample, roughly two fifths are singletons; the top ten hold under 9%. The record originates from a study of CD8+CD57+ T cells in acquired aplastic anemia. V lost 7 bases and J 8 bases, leaving 11 bases between the germline ends. This CDR3 has 10 residues. Germline loops: CDR1 SQVTM, CDR2 ANQGSEA. The TCR originated in a human donor in good health, serving as a control. Sequencing was performed on sorted CD4+, CD8+, or CD8+CD57+ T cells (not recorded which) from PBMCs. The chain uses TRBV29-1 and TRBJ1-1; D not certain. The CDR3 sequence: CSAVLTEAFF. The CDR3 bases are TGCAGCGCCGTACTTACCGAAGCTTTCTTT.